Shown below are 15 T cell receptor beta chains from a single sample sequenced in a study of blood T cell repertoires in COVID-19. Method: immunoSEQ multiplex PCR; TCRdb's copy keeps in-frame clones and lacks some. This table has 200,000 to 250,000 clones, roughly 80% appearing once. Sequencing was carried out using peripheral blood. These receptors were collected from a man older than 75 with acute or convalescent COVID-19.

The chain links TRBV4-2 to TRBJ2-6, with TRBD1 matching 8 bases. Trimming took 3 bases from V and 2 from J; bases not matched to a gene: 6. The length of the CDR3 is 17 residues. Looked up from germline, CDR1 is LGHNA and CDR2 is YNFKEQ. Written as DNA, the CDR3 is TGTGCCAGCAGCCAGGGACAGGTACGCACTGGGGCCAACGTCCTGACTTTC. This sequence encodes CASSQGQVRTGANVLTF.

The CDR3 loop reads CASSFDKNTGELFF. The CDR3 coding sequence is TGTGCCAGCAGTTTTGACAAGAACACCGGGGAGCTGTTTTTT. The V call is TRBV6-5, the J call TRBJ2-2; D unresolved. The CDR3 spans 14 residues. V was trimmed by 4 bases and J by 1 base, leaving 7 bases between them. The germline V gene encodes CDR1 MNHEY and CDR2 SVGAGI.

The chain employs TRBV24-1 and TRBJ1-2; 9 bases are shared with TRBD1. CDR1 is KGHDR, CDR2 SFDVKD, per germline. The J segment lost 4 bases and the V segment lost 8 bases, leaving 16 bases of the junction unmatched. The CDR3 has 17 residues. The CDR3 here is CATILLPGQGPFYGYTF. CDR3 sequence (DNA): TGTGCCACCATTTTATTACCGGGACAGGGACCTTTCTATGGCTACACCTTC.

This chain connects TRBV18 to TRBJ2-1, with D possibly matching TRBD2 (6 bases). With 2 bases removed from V and 9 bases from J, the gap between germline ends came to 8 bases. The CDR3 spans 12 residues. Germline CDR1 KGHSH, CDR2 LQKENI. The CDR3 loop reads CASSPRRGEQFF. DNA of the CDR3: TGTGCCAGCTCACCAAGGAGGGGTGAGCAGTTCTTC. The full variable domain, its missing parts supplied by reference TRBV18 and TRBJ2-1, is NAGVMQNPRHLVRRRGQEARLRCSPMKGHSHVYWYRQLPEEGLKFMVYLQKENIIDESGMPKERFSAEFPKEGPSILRIQQVVRGDSAAYFCASSPRRGEQFFGPGTRLTVL.

The gene calls are TRBV25-1 and TRBJ1-2, with D tentatively TRBD1 (5 bases). V lost 7 bases, J lost 2 bases, and 8 bases lay in between. Germline V gene sequence: CDR1 MGHDK, CDR2 SYGVNS. The length of the CDR3 is 12 residues. The CDR3 protein is CASTGNNYGYTF. Here the CDR3 DNA reads TGTGCCAGCACAGGGAACAACTATGGCTACACCTTC.

V usage is TRBV6-5 and J usage is TRBJ2-7; 10 bases align to TRBD1. J gave up 3 bases and V 5 bases, and 7 bases lay outside the gene matches. The germline V gene has CDR1 MNHEY and CDR2 SVGAGI. The CDR3 totals 15 residues. CDR3 in amino acids: CASSPSTGGYYEQYF. As DNA, the CDR3 is TGTGCCAGCAGTCCTTCGACAGGGGGCTACTACGAGCAGTACTTC.

This clone was observed a few times. The genes are TRBV19 and TRBJ2-2, with TRBD2 identical over 11 bases. This CDR3 is 16 amino acids long. Trimming cost V 4 bases and J 5 bases; bases outside gene matches: 6. CDR1 LNHDA and CDR2 SQIVND come from the germline V gene (reference sequence). CDR3 region: CASSTLAGGQTGELFF. The CDR3 DNA reads as TGTGCCAGTAGTACGCTAGCGGGAGGTCAAACCGGGGAGCTGTTTTTT.

This clone is a singleton in its sample. CDR3 region: CSARVSGQEYF. The DNA for the CDR3 is TGCAGTGCTAGAGTTTCGGGACAGGAGTACTTC. This chain connects TRBV20-1 to TRBJ2-7; the match to TRBD1 covers 8 bases. V shed 1 base, J shed 11 bases, and the junction held 4 bases outside the gene matches. Germline V CDR1 and CDR2: DFQATT, SNEGSKA (reference sequence). This CDR3 is built from 11 residues.

The V call is TRBV5-5, the J call TRBJ2-2; tentative D call: TRBD1 (6 bases). This CDR3 has 16 amino acids. Germline loops: CDR1 SGHKS, CDR2 YYEKEE (reference sequence). The V end lost 2 bases, the J end lost 3 bases, and 14 bases lay between the germline ends. The DNA of the CDR3 is TGTGCCAGCAGCTTCGGTTGGGGGCCGGACACCGGGGAGCTGTTTTTT. It encodes CASSFGWGPDTGELFF.

The chain combines TRBV5-1 with TRBJ2-7; TRBD1 agrees at 12 bases. CDR1 and CDR2 from the germline V gene are SGHRS and YFSETQ. This CDR3 comprises 16 residues. Trimming at V came to 2 bases and at J to 3 bases, leaving 6 bases not matched to a gene. The CDR3 here is CASSFGTGGKYYEQYF. The CDR3 coding sequence is TGCGCCAGCAGCTTTGGGACAGGGGGCAAGTACTACGAGCAGTACTTC.

The rearrangement links TRBV28 to TRBJ1-1; weak D call: TRBD1 (6 bases). Germline V gene lookup returns CDR1 MDHEN and CDR2 SYDVKM. The CDR3 extends over 13 amino acids. Between the trimmed V and J ends, which lost 5 bases and 6 bases, there was a span of 13 bases. The CDR3 protein is CASSKQGRAEAFF. CDR3 sequence (DNA): TGTGCCAGCAGTAAACAGGGTAGGGCTGAAGCTTTCTTT.

V gene TRBV7-2 combines with J gene TRBJ2-2, with D unresolved. V lost 5 bases and J 7 bases, leaving 5 bases between the germline ends. The germline gives CDR1 SGHTA, CDR2 FQGNSA. This CDR3 has 11 amino acids. The CDR3, as DNA: TGTGCCAGCAGCCGTTTCGGGGAGCTGTTTTTT. This codes for CASSRFGELFF.

This clone was counted a few times. The rearrangement joins TRBV6-1 to TRBJ1-2; the D gene is possibly TRBD1 (6 bases). This CDR3 contains 14 residues. V was pared by 3 bases and J by 8 bases, with 16 bases between. Per the germline V gene, CDR1 is MNHNS and CDR2 is SASEGT. The CDR3 DNA reads as TGTGCCAGCAGTGACAACAGGGATTCCTGGGGCTACACCTTC. As protein: CASSDNRDSWGYTF.

V is TRBV5-4 and J is TRBJ2-2, with 9 bases lining up with TRBD1. Looked up from germline, CDR1 is SGHNT and CDR2 is YYREEE (reference sequence). V shed 4 bases, J shed 5 bases, and the junction held 6 bases outside the gene matches. This CDR3 has 15 residues. The CDR3 region has the DNA TGTGCCAGCAGCCGGGACAGGGCGAGGACCGGGGAGCTGTTTTTT. It codes for CASSRDRARTGELFF.

The CDR3 here is CASSLYPLGTGGSYEQYF. The CDR3 coding sequence is TGTGCCAGCAGCTTATACCCCTTGGGGACAGGGGGCTCCTACGAGCAGTACTTC. The chain recombines TRBV7-2 with TRBJ2-7; 11 positions agree with TRBD1. Germline CDR1 reads SGHTA; CDR2 reads FQGNSA. The CDR3 has 18 residues. After removal of 2 bases from V and 0 bases from J, the junction contained 9 bases not matched to a gene.